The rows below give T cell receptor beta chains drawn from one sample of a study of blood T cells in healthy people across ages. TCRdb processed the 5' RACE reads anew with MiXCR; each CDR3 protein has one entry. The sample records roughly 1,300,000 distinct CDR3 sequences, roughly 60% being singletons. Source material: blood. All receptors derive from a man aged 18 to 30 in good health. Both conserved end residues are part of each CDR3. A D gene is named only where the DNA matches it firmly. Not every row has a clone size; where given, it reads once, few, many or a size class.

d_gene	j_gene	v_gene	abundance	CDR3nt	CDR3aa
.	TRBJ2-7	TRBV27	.	TGTGCCAGCAGTTGGAGTGGCGAGCAGTACTTC	CASSWSGEQYF
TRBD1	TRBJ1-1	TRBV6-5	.	TGTGCCAGCAAGGCGGACAGGGGTACTGAAGCTTTCTTT	CASKADRGTEAFF
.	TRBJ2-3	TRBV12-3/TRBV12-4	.	TGTGCCAGCGGCCGACCAACCCACATAGATACGCAGTATTTT	CASGRPTHIDTQYF
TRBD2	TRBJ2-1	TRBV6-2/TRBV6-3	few	TGTGCCAGCAGTCTAGCGGGAACAGGCCCCAATGAGCAGTTCTTC	CASSLAGTGPNEQFF
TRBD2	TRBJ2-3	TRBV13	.	TGTGCCAGCAGCACCCTCCTCGGACTAGCGGGGGCAGATACGCAGTATTTT	CASSTLLGLAGADTQYF
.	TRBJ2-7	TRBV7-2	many	TGTGCCAGCAGTTTAGGCAGGGTGTCTTACGAGCAGTACTTC	CASSLGRVSYEQYF
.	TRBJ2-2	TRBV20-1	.	TGCAGTGCTAGAGAGGGAAGCGGGGAGCTGTTTTTT	CSAREGSGELFF
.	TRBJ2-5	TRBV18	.	TGTGCCAGCTCATCGGAGACGTCAGGAGAGACCCAGTACTTC	CASSSETSGETQYF
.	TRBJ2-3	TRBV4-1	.	TGCGCCAGCAGCCAAGAGGACCACTCACCGGGCACAGATACGCAGTATTTT	CASSQEDHSPGTDTQYF
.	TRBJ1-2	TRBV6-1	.	TGTGCCAGCATACCCCTAGATGGCTACACCTTC	CASIPLDGYTF
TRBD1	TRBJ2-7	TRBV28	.	TGTGCCAGTCTGGGACAGGGGGCTTGGTACGAGCAGTACTTC	CASLGQGAWYEQYF
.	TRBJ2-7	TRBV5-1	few	TGCGCCAGCAGCTGGCGGGGCCCCTCCTACGAGCAGTACTTC	CASSWRGPSYEQYF
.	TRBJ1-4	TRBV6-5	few	TGTGCCAGCAGTTACTCTGGGGGAAGGGAAAAACTGTTTTTT	CASSYSGGREKLFF
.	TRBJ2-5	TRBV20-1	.	TGCAGTGCTAAACTAATAGGGGAGACCCAGTACTTC	CSAKLIGETQYF
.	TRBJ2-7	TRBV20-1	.	TGCAGTGCTAGAGATGTGACAGGCTCCTACGAGCAGTACTTC	CSARDVTGSYEQYF
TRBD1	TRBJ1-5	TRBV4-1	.	TGCGCCAGCAGGCGGACAGGGGGAGGTCAGCCCCAGCATTTT	CASRRTGGGQPQHF
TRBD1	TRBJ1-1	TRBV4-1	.	TGCGCCAGCAGCCAGGGACAGGGGTTATCTGAAGCTTTCTTT	CASSQGQGLSEAFF
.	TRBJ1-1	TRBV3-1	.	TGTGCCAGCAGCCAATGGAGTAAAGGGGATGAGGGCACTGAAGCTTTCTTT	CASSQWSKGDEGTEAFF
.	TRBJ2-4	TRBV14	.	TGTGCCAGCAGCCAAGGACTGCGGGACGTGGCCAAAAACATTCAGTACTTC	CASSQGLRDVAKNIQYF
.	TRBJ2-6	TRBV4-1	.	TGCGCCAGCAGTCGAACGACCTCAGGGTCCGGGGCCAACGTCCTGACTTTC	CASSRTTSGSGANVLTF
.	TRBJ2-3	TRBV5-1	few	TGCGCCAGCAGCTCACAGGTGGATACGCAGTATTTT	CASSSQVDTQYF
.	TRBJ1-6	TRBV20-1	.	TGCAGTGCTCAGGACTGGACCTGGTCACCCCTCCACTTT	CSAQDWTWSPLHF
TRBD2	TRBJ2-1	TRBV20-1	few	TGCAGTGCCACAGGACTAGCGGGACATGAGCAGTTCTTC	CSATGLAGHEQFF
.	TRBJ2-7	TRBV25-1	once	TGTGCCAGCAGTGAATTTATACGGGACCACGAGCAGTACTTC	CASSEFIRDHEQYF
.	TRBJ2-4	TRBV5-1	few	TGCGCCAGCAGCCCGGAAGTTGAAAACATTCAGTACTTC	CASSPEVENIQYF
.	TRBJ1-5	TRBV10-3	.	TGTGCCATCGGTCAGGAGAACCAGCCCCAGCATTTT	CAIGQENQPQHF
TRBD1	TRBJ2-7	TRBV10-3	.	TGTGCCATCAGTGAGTCCGGGACAGGGTTCTACGAGCAGTACTTC	CAISESGTGFYEQYF
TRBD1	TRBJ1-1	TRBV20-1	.	TGCAGTGCTAGAGTTCCCACACGGGACAGAACTGAAGCTTTCTTT	CSARVPTRDRTEAFF